This T cell receptor beta chain was recorded in a study of control samples from healthy donors and cancer patients. Sequencing used immunoSEQ multiplex PCR; TCRdb keeps in-frame clones, though not all of them. The sample has 100,000 to 150,000 clones, roughly 90% seen once. The CDR3 totals 15 residues. The V and J ends lost 2 bases and 0 bases respectively, with 10 bases between them. Germline V gives CDR1 SNHLY, CDR2 FYNNEI. The sample consisted of blood. The TCR sequence derives from a woman in her forties or fifties in good health. The V call is TRBV2, the J call TRBJ1-1; unclear D gene. CDR3 region: CASSELAAMNTEAFF. The CDR3 bases are TGTGCCAGCAGTGAATTGGCGGCAATGAACACTGAAGCTTTCTTT.